The 10 T cell receptor beta chains presented below share a single source sample, sequenced in a study of T cell changes during pregnancy in multiple sclerosis. Profiling relied on immunoSEQ multiplex PCR, and the TCRdb table lists in-frame clones only, not all of them. The table has tens of thousands of clones, around 93% seen once. The sample consisted of CD4+ T cells from peripheral blood mononuclear cells, taken after pregnancy. The receptors were sampled from a female donor with multiple sclerosis, enrolled in a pregnancy study.

The V gene is TRBV5-1, the J gene TRBJ2-2; weak D call: TRBD1 (6 bases). Between the trimmed V and J ends, which lost 2 bases and 1 base, there was a span of 18 bases. The CDR3 loop spans 18 amino acids. CDR1 is SGHRS, CDR2 YFSETQ, per germline. DNA for the CDR3: TGCGCCAGCAGCTTTCGTGGTAGGGGGACGTTGAACACCGGGGAGCTGTTTTTT. Residues: CASSFRGRGTLNTGELFF. Together with reference TRBV5-1 and TRBJ2-2, the CDR3 gives the full variable domain: KAGVTQTPRYLIKTRGQQVTLSCSPISGHRSVSWYQQTPGQGLQFLFEYFSETQRNKGNFPGRFSGRQFSNSRSEMNVSTLELGDSALYLCASSFRGRGTLNTGELFFGEGSRLTVL.

This rearrangement joins TRBV9 to TRBJ2-3; no clear D. Trimming shortened V by 0 bases and J by 2 bases, and 4 bases separated the two germline ends. The length of the CDR3 is 13 residues. From germline, CDR1 is SGDLS and CDR2 YYNGEE. CDR3 bases: TGTGCCAGCAGCGTAGTCCTCACAGATACGCAGTATTTT. Translation: CASSVVLTDTQYF.

In this sample, this clone turned up once. This sequence joins TRBV5-6 and TRBJ1-1, with a tentative D call TRBD1 (6 bases). The CDR3 extends over 14 amino acids. Looked up from germline, CDR1 is SGHDT and CDR2 is YYEEEE. V was clipped by 4 bases and J by 4 bases, with 14 bases between them. The CDR3 region has the DNA TGTGCCAGCAGCCCCATCACAGGGCCCACTGAAGCTTTCTTT. It codes for CASSPITGPTEAFF.

J is TRBJ2-2 and V is TRBV11-2; 8 bases agree with TRBD2. V shed 4 bases and J 7 bases; nucleotides not matched to a gene: 8. This CDR3 is 15 amino acids long. CDR1 SGHAT and CDR2 FQNNGV come from the germline V gene. DNA of the CDR3: TGTGCCAGCAGCTCGACGGGGGGGCACTTCGGGGAGCTGTTTTTT. Residues: CASSSTGGHFGELFF. The complete variable domain, with remaining parts taken from reference TRBV11-2 and TRBJ2-2, reads EAGVAQSPRYKIIEKRQSVAFWCNPISGHATLYWYQQILGQGPKLLIQFQNNGVVDDSQLPKDRFSAERLKGVDSTLKIQPAKLEDSAVYLCASSSTGGHFGELFFGEGSRLTVL.

The count of this clone is one. This chain's CDR3 is CASSKEGGGTQYF. DNA for the CDR3: TGTGCCAGCAGCAAAGAGGGCGGAGGTACGCAGTATTTT. This chain uses TRBV7-9 with TRBJ2-3; a weak D match, TRBD2 (5 bases). Looked up from germline, CDR1 is SEHNR and CDR2 is FQNEAQ (reference sequence). Trimming removed 5 bases at V and 8 bases at J, with 14 bases between. The CDR3 covers 13 residues.

The chain is built from TRBV21-1 and TRBJ1-2; the D segment call TRBD1 is taken from the table without a DNA check. TRBV21-1 is described as a pseudogene. The CDR3 is 16 residues long. CDR3 in DNA: TGTGCCAGCGCCCGGGACAGGGCCCAACTTGGCTATGGCTACACCTTC. This gives the protein CASARDRAQLGYGYTF.

The rearrangement links TRBV2 to TRBJ2-4; D is ambiguous. With 7 bases removed from V and 0 bases from J, the gap between germline ends came to 10 bases. Germline V gene sequence: CDR1 SNHLY, CDR2 FYNNEI. This CDR3 comprises 14 residues. In DNA form, the CDR3 reads TGTGCCAGCAACCGGGTGATAGCCAAAAACATTCAGTACTTC. The encoded protein is CASNRVIAKNIQYF.

The chain links TRBV6-1 to TRBJ1-5; no clear D gene. CDR3 size: 13 residues. Germline assignment: CDR1 MNHNS and CDR2 SASEGT. The V gene lost 2 bases and the J gene lost 14 bases, with 16 bases spanning the gap. This chain's CDR3 is CASSEMNGGLKHF. Written as DNA, the CDR3 is TGTGCCAGCAGTGAAATGAACGGAGGGCTTAAGCATTTT.

V and J are TRBV11-2 and TRBJ2-3; tentative D call: TRBD2 (6 bases). The germline V gene has CDR1 SGHAT and CDR2 FQNNGV. The CDR3 has 18 amino acids. Trimming took off 1 base at V and 1 base at J, with 18 bases between the two ends. The CDR3 region has the DNA TGTGCCAGCAGCTTAGGTCGTCTAGCGCCTTTTGGCACAGATACGCAGTATTTT. Translation: CASSLGRLAPFGTDTQYF. Together with reference TRBV11-2 and TRBJ2-3, the CDR3 gives the full variable domain: EAGVAQSPRYKIIEKRQSVAFWCNPISGHATLYWYQQILGQGPKLLIQFQNNGVVDDSQLPKDRFSAERLKGVDSTLKIQPAKLEDSAVYLCASSLGRLAPFGTDTQYFGPGTRLTVL.

This clone is a singleton in its sample. The chain uses TRBV7-8 and TRBJ1-2; no reliable D call. V dropped 1 base and J dropped 4 bases, with 13 bases sitting between them. This CDR3 comprises 15 residues. Germline V gives CDR1 SGHVS, CDR2 FQNEAQ. The CDR3 DNA sequence: TGTGCCAGCAGCTTAGGTTCCCAGAGGGTCTATGGCTACACCTTC. Protein product: CASSLGSQRVYGYTF.